A selection of T cell receptor beta chains follows, all from one sample in a study of T cell responses to AZD1222 COVID-19 vaccine. Clones were sequenced by immunoSEQ multiplex PCR, and TCRdb holds only the in-frame ones, with some missing. This table holds about 150,000 clones, nearly 90% found once. The sample consisted of peripheral blood, taken 28 days after the second dose of the MenACWY control vaccine. Receptors originate from an adult who received the MenACWY meningococcal vaccine as a control. CDR3s include the opening cysteine and the closing phenylalanine or tryptophan. The D gene is left open where the match is weak. The listing skips clone size in some rows; elsewhere it reads once, few, many or a size class.

TGCAGTGCTAAGAGGAATGAGCAGTTCTTC,CSAKRNEQFF,TRBJ2-1,-,-,TRBV20-1
TGTGCCAGCTCACCAGTCCAGGGGGAAAACGAGCAGTACTTC,CASSPVQGENEQYF,TRBJ2-7,-,TRBD1,TRBV18
TGTGCCAGCAGCTTGGACAGGGACTCACCCCTCCACTTT,CASSLDRDSPLHF,TRBJ1-6,-,-,TRBV5-4
TGTGCCACCGGATCCGGGACTAGCGGGTACAATGAGCAGTTCTTC,CATGSGTSGYNEQFF,TRBJ2-1,-,TRBD2,TRBV24-1
TGTGCCAGCAGCCAACAGAGCAATCAGCCCCAGCATTTT,CASSQQSNQPQHF,TRBJ1-5,-,-,TRBV3-1/TRBV3-2
TGTGCCAGCAGTTTTAAGGGCACTGAAGCTTTCTTT,CASSFKGTEAFF,TRBJ1-1,-,-,TRBV12-3/TRBV12-4
TGTGCCAGCAGCCAATCCTGGCAGGGCTCCTACGAGCAGTACTTC,CASSQSWQGSYEQYF,TRBJ2-7,-,-,TRBV3-1/TRBV3-2
TGTGCCAGTAGTAGGACTAGCGGGGACTACGAGCAGTACTTC,CASSRTSGDYEQYF,TRBJ2-7,-,TRBD2,TRBV19
TGTGCCAGCAGCTTAGCCGTAGGGGCCGGCTATGGCTACACCTTC,CASSLAVGAGYGYTF,TRBJ1-2,-,-,TRBV7-2
TGCAGCGTTGAAGGCGTGGAGGACTATGGCTACACCTTC,CSVEGVEDYGYTF,TRBJ1-2,-,-,TRBV29-1
TGTGCCATCAGGAGTAACTTAGCGGGGGGGATCAATGAGCAGTTCTTC,CAIRSNLAGGINEQFF,TRBJ2-1,once,TRBD2,TRBV10-3
TGTGCCAGCAGCTTAGGGACAGGGAGTATCTATCAGCCCCAGCATTTT,CASSLGTGSIYQPQHF,TRBJ1-5,-,TRBD1,TRBV7-9
TGCGCCAGCACCCAGGGGGCAGTTGTAGATACGCAGTATTTT,CASTQGAVVDTQYF,TRBJ2-3,-,TRBD1,TRBV5-1
TGTGCCAGCAGTCGAGGGGGCGCGCGTAATCAGCCCCAGCATTTT,CASSRGGARNQPQHF,TRBJ1-5,once,TRBD1,TRBV28
TGTGCCAGCTCCACCGGGGAGGGAGGCCAGCCCCAGCATTTT,CASSTGEGGQPQHF,TRBJ1-5,-,-,TRBV18
TGTGCCAGCAGCCCTCAGACAGGGATCTATGGCTACACCTTC,CASSPQTGIYGYTF,TRBJ1-2,-,TRBD1,TRBV14
TGTGCCAGCAGCTTACATCGTAGGCCAGAGCAGTTCTTC,CASSLHRRPEQFF,TRBJ2-1,-,-,TRBV7-8
TGTGCCAGCAGCCGTAACCGGGCAGGGCCGGGGGAGACCCAGTACTTC,CASSRNRAGPGETQYF,TRBJ2-5,-,-,TRBV7-2
TGTGCCAGCAGCCTGCAGGACACTGAAGCTTTCTTT,CASSLQDTEAFF,TRBJ1-1,-,-,TRBV7-9
TGTGCCAGCAGGGGGAGACCTAATGAAAAACTGTTTTTT,CASRGRPNEKLFF,TRBJ1-4,-,-,TRBV5-6
TGTGCCAGCAGCCAGCAACAGGGGCGGACCCAGCATTTT,CASSQQQGRTQHF,TRBJ1-5,-,TRBD1,TRBV5-6
TGCGCCAGCAGCCAAGGGGATCGGCAGTCTCATCAGCCCCAGCATTTT,CASSQGDRQSHQPQHF,TRBJ1-5,-,-,TRBV4-1
TGCGCCAGCAGCCCCTTCAGTTGGACAGATAATGAAAAACTGTTTTTT,CASSPFSWTDNEKLFF,TRBJ1-4,-,-,TRBV4-1
TGTGCCATCAGCGAACGGGACTCCCGAGAGACTACGCAGTATTTT,CAISERDSRETTQYF,TRBJ2-3,-,-,TRBV10-3
TGTGCCACCGCGGACAGGGGCGGGGAGACCCAGTACTTC,CATADRGGETQYF,TRBJ2-5,-,TRBD1,TRBV24-1